One T cell receptor (beta chain) is described in this entry. This sample is drawn from a study of blood T cell repertoires in COVID-19. The wider study: Researchers got acute and convalescent COVID-19 samples from the United States, Italy and Spain. T cells, B-cell-depleted T cells, or PBMCs provided the cDNA or gDNA that served as material.

In the original workflow: Estimated nucleated cell counts came from reference gene primer amplification. Here immunoSEQ multiplex PCR was the method, and the copy in TCRdb shows in-frame clones only, minus some. That table is the source of V, J and clone size, and D and trimming were worked out from the DNA. The profile shows some 260,000 clones, approximately 79% of them singletons. This receptor was obtained from a woman in her thirties or forties with active or convalescent COVID-19. Sequencing was performed on peripheral blood.

CDR3 sequence: CAIRRGLEFDEQFF. The CDR3 DNA follows: TGTGCCATCAGGCGGGGACTAGAGTTCGATGAGCAGTTCTTC. V and J are TRBV10-3 and TRBJ2-1; 8 bases are shared with TRBD2. With 6 bases clipped from V and 8 bases from J, the junction kept 9 bases outside the gene matches. The CDR3 spans 14 residues. Per the germline V gene, CDR1 is ENHRY and CDR2 is SYGVKD.